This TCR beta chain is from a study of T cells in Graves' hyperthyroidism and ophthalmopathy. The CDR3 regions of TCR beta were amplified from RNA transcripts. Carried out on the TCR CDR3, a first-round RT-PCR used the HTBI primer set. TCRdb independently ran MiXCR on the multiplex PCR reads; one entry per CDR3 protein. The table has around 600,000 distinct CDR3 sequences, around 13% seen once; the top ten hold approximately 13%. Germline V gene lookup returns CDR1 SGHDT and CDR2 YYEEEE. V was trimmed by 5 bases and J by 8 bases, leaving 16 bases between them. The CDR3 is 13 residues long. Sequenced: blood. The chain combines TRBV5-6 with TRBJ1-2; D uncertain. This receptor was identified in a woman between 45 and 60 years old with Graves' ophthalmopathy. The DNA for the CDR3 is TGTGCCAGCAGTCCCAGGAGAACTAGGGGCTACACCTTC. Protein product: CASSPRRTRGYTF.